Each of the 16 T cell receptor beta chains below was sequenced from the same sample in a study of cytomegalovirus exposure and HLA in healthy donors (dated by TCRdb to 2015 to 2018). Receptor amplification or capture employed the immunoSEQ multiplex PCR assay. The multiplex PCR relied on a mix of 60 forward primers for TCR Vbeta segments and 13 reverse primers for TCR Jbeta segments. This is the immuneACCESS table as TCRdb keeps it, with only in-frame sequences that have V and J called. A part of the clones is gone; compared with another copy, unresolved V genes explain less than half, and the rest is unexplained. This sample is represented by some 140,000 clones; 73% of them were singletons. The ten largest clones add up to around 1.2% of the sample. Sequencing was carried out using PBMCs. All receptors come from a woman in her thirties or forties in good health and CMV-seronegative.

This clone was seen a few times. This chain connects TRBV29-1 to TRBJ1-1; D call uncertain. V lost 6 bases, J lost 2 bases, and 13 bases lay in between. The CDR3 consists of 13 residues. Germline assignment: CDR1 SQVTM and CDR2 ANQGSEA. CDR3 sequence: CSVTRQGNTEAFF. CDR3 sequence (DNA): TGCAGCGTCACTAGACAAGGTAACACTGAAGCTTTCTTT.

The genes are TRBV27 and TRBJ2-1; D not resolved. Germline values: CDR1 MNHEY, CDR2 SMNVEV (reference sequence). Trimming pared 2 bases from V and 4 bases from J, leaving 9 bases between. The CDR3 sequence is 14 residues long. DNA for the CDR3: TGTGCCAGCAGTTTAGGTTCGGGTTACAATGAGCAGTTCTTC. As protein: CASSLGSGYNEQFF.

This clone was counted only a few times. J is TRBJ2-7 and V is TRBV6-1, with 11 bases lining up with TRBD2. The V gene end was trimmed by 6 bases and the J gene end by 4 bases; junction bases not matched to a gene: 5. The CDR3 is 14 residues long. Germline CDR1 reads MNHNS; CDR2 reads SASEGT. The CDR3: CASSLSGGAYEQYF. The CDR3 DNA follows: TGTGCCAGCAGCCTTAGCGGGGGGGCGTACGAGCAGTACTTC.

The chain combines TRBV7-9 with TRBJ2-3, with 8 bases fitting TRBD1. Germline V gene sequence: CDR1 SEHNR, CDR2 FQNEAQ (reference sequence). CDR3 length: 15 amino acids. Losses at the gene ends were 1 base for V and 7 bases for J; bases not matched to a gene: 7. CDR3 DNA: TGTGCCAGCAGCTTAGTCGGGGGACAGGTGAATACGCAGTATTTT. It encodes CASSLVGGQVNTQYF.

The chain is built from TRBV19 and TRBJ2-1; 9 bases match TRBD1. V lost 7 bases and J lost 9; bases outside the gene matches: 7. The CDR3 has 13 amino acids. The germline V gene has CDR1 LNHDA and CDR2 SQIVND (reference sequence). CDR3 region: CASTRDRVGEQFF. For the CDR3, the DNA is TGTGCCAGTACCCGGGACAGGGTGGGTGAGCAGTTCTTC.

The J gene is TRBJ1-6, the V gene TRBV9, with TRBD1 matching over 9 bases. The CDR3 contains 16 residues. Trimming took 4 bases from V and 5 from J; bases not matched to a gene: 7. Germline loops: CDR1 SGDLS, CDR2 YYNGEE. The CDR3 bases are TGTGCCAGCAGCCCTCGGACAGGGGCGGATAATTCACCCCTCCACTTT. Protein sequence: CASSPRTGADNSPLHF. Full variable domain (rest looked up from reference TRBV9 and TRBJ1-6): DSGVTQTPKHLITATGQRVTLRCSPRSGDLSVYWYQQSLDQGLQFLIQYYNGEERAKGNILERFSAQQFPDLHSELNLSSLELGDSALYFCASSPRTGADNSPLHFGNGTRLTVT.

The chain carries TRBV7-3 and TRBJ2-3; a weak D match, TRBD1 (6 bases). The length of the CDR3 is 15 residues. Trimming pared 1 base from V and 2 bases from J, leaving 10 bases between. Germline loops: CDR1 SGHTA, CDR2 FQGTGA. The CDR3 here is CASSLRGGFTDTQYF. CDR3 nucleotides: TGTGCCAGCAGCTTAAGAGGGGGATTCACAGATACGCAGTATTTT.

V usage is TRBV5-4 and J usage is TRBJ1-2, with D unclear. V gave up 0 bases and J gave up 0 bases, with 9 bases separating them. Germline-derived CDR1 and CDR2 are SGHNT and YYREEE (reference sequence). The CDR3 contains 15 residues. CDR3 DNA: TGTGCCAGCAGCTTGGACGGTGAAGCTAACTATGGCTACACCTTC. Translating gives CASSLDGEANYGYTF. The complete variable domain, with remaining parts taken from reference TRBV5-4 and TRBJ1-2, reads ETGVTQSPTHLIKTRGQQVTLRCSSQSGHNTVSWYQQALGQGPQFIFQYYREEENGRGNFPPRFSGLQFPNYSSELNVNALELDDSALYLCASSLDGEANYGYTFGSGTRLTVV.

The V call is TRBV4-2, the J call TRBJ1-5, with a weak D call TRBD1 (5 bases). There are 15 residues in the CDR3. Trimming took off 1 base at V and 4 bases at J, with 11 bases between the two ends. CDR1 and CDR2 from the germline V gene are LGHNA and YNFKEQ. DNA for the CDR3: TGTGCCAGCAGCCAAGTAGAACGGGGGAATCAGCCCCAGCATTTT. This sequence encodes CASSQVERGNQPQHF.

J is TRBJ1-4 and V is TRBV4-2; TRBD1 is a possible D gene (5 bases). CDR1 is LGHNA and CDR2 is YNFKEQ in the germline V gene. V was trimmed by 0 bases and J by 8 bases, leaving 22 bases between them. CDR3 length equals 18 residues. The CDR3 here is CASSQDLPSKGWNEKLFF. The CDR3 DNA is TGTGCCAGCAGCCAAGACCTCCCTTCCAAGGGGTGGAACGAAAAACTGTTTTTT.

This clone was seen just once. The rearrangement joins TRBV28 to TRBJ2-2; 10 bases map to TRBD1. The V and J ends lost 5 bases and 5 bases, in that order; junction bases with no gene match: 8. The germline V gene has CDR1 MDHEN and CDR2 SYDVKM. This CDR3 has 16 amino acids. This chain's CDR3 is CASSPHGTGVTGELFF. CDR3 DNA: TGTGCCAGCAGTCCCCATGGGACAGGGGTAACCGGGGAGCTGTTTTTT.

This clone was seen just once. The rearrangement joins TRBV6-1 to TRBJ2-4, with 8 bases matching TRBD2. Unmatched junction bases numbered 6, after V lost 7 bases and J lost 7 bases. CDR1 and CDR2 from the germline V gene are MNHNS and SASEGT. The CDR3 has 13 residues. The DNA of the CDR3 is TGTGCCAGCACTTGGCGGGGGGAGAACATTCAGTACTTC. Translation: CASTWRGENIQYF.

J is TRBJ1-4 and V is TRBV18; D is possibly TRBD1 (5 bases). The CDR3 runs 19 residues. Trimming stripped 2 bases from V and 6 bases from J, with 25 bases between. Germline assignment: CDR1 KGHSH and CDR2 LQKENI. This CDR3 reads CASSPNKGTTFGTYEKLFF. The CDR3 DNA follows: TGTGCCAGCTCACCAAATAAGGGGACTACCTTTGGCACTTATGAAAAACTGTTTTTT. The entire variable domain, with the rest obtained from reference TRBV18 and TRBJ1-4, is as follows: NAGVMQNPRHLVRRRGQEARLRCSPMKGHSHVYWYRQLPEEGLKFMVYLQKENIIDESGMPKERFSAEFPKEGPSILRIQQVVRGDSAAYFCASSPNKGTTFGTYEKLFFGSGTQLSVL.

V gene TRBV5-1 combines with J gene TRBJ1-2, with 8 bases aligning to TRBD1. Germline V CDR1 and CDR2: SGHRS, YFSETQ. J lost 1 base, V lost 1 base, and 0 bases had no gene match. CDR3 size: 14 residues. The CDR3 DNA sequence: TGCGCCAGCAGCTTGACAGGGGGTAACTATGGCTACACCTTC. This gives the protein CASSLTGGNYGYTF.

A remark on this clone: At one end, the junction sequence differs from germline, possibly due to a read error. V is TRBV6-6 and J is TRBJ2-1; 7 nucleotides match TRBD2. CDR1 and CDR2 (germline): MNHNY, SVGAGI (reference sequence). The length of the CDR3 is 13 residues. The chain's CDR3 is CASSSTSYNGQFF. Here the CDR3 DNA reads TGTGCCAGCAGTTCGACTAGCTACAATGGGCAGTTCTTC.

This rearrangement joins TRBV19 to TRBJ1-3; TRBD1 aligns across 7 bases. CDR1 is LNHDA, CDR2 SQIVND, per germline (reference sequence). The ends lost 3 bases at V and 0 bases at J; junction bases unmatched: 5. The CDR3 totals 16 residues. The CDR3 nucleotides read TGTGCCAGTAGTATGCCAGGGGGGATCTCTGGAAACACCATATATTTT. This gives the protein CASSMPGGISGNTIYF.